This T cell receptor beta chain was obtained from a study of T-cell reconstitution after alpha-beta-depleted transplantation in children. The study, taken as a whole, reports: Diversity and T-cell counts at one year after transplant derived mostly from new T cells. Reports say that about two months after transplant, the alpha-beta T cells came out of several hundred graft clones that had expanded.

This sample's TCRbeta library carried unique molecular identifier barcodes. MiXCR, run by TCRdb on the PCR reads, gives a single entry per CDR3 protein. Of approximately 8,000 distinct CDR3 sequences in the sample, 9.5% to 15% were seen once. Note on this clonotype: Its specificity is unknown.

CDR3 length: 14 residues. Trimming cost V 2 bases and J 5 bases, with 12 bases left between them. CDR1 and CDR2 (germline): SGHTA, FQGNSA. Sequencing used PBMCs, mostly from graft donor cells, obtained 60 days after TCRalphabeta/CD19-depleted stem cell transplant. This chain connects TRBV7-2 to TRBJ2-5; no clear D. The origin of this receptor is a patient aged 2-15 years who had a stem cell transplant for inherited bone marrow failure, so the T cells may come from the graft donor. The CDR3 nucleotides read TGTGCCAGCAGCTTACAGGCCCGCTTTGAGACCCAGTACTTC. Its protein is CASSLQARFETQYF.